Listed below are T cell receptor beta chains from one sample, sequenced in a study of cytomegalovirus exposure and HLA in healthy donors. TCRdb keeps only in-frame clones here, not all; method: immunoSEQ multiplex PCR. This sample has 150,000 to 200,000 clones; around 72% occur once, and the top ten carry less than 8.5%. The specimen was PBMCs. The source is a middle-aged man in good health and CMV-seropositive. Both conserved end residues are part of each CDR3. A D gene is named only where the DNA matches it firmly. Where a row states a size, it is once, few, many or the class of an expanded clone; other rows omit it.

d_call: -; clone_size: -; j_call: TRBJ2-5; v_call: TRBV5-8; cdr3_nt: TGTGCCAGCAGCTTCTTTACAGCCCAGGAGACCCAGTACTTC; cdr3_aa: CASSFFTAQETQYF
d_call: -; clone_size: few; j_call: TRBJ2-2; v_call: TRBV19; cdr3_nt: TGTGCCAGTAGTCCCTCCTCCGGGGAGCTGTTTTTT; cdr3_aa: CASSPSSGELFF
d_call: -; clone_size: -; j_call: TRBJ2-7; v_call: TRBV7-9; cdr3_nt: TGTGCCAGCAGTTCCGTCGACAGGTACGAGCAGTACTTC; cdr3_aa: CASSSVDRYEQYF
d_call: TRBD1; clone_size: -; j_call: TRBJ2-7; v_call: TRBV7-6; cdr3_nt: TGTGCCAGCAGCTTAGAGCAGGGGGCGGCCCACGAGCAGTACTTC; cdr3_aa: CASSLEQGAAHEQYF
d_call: TRBD1; clone_size: -; j_call: TRBJ2-7; v_call: TRBV4-3; cdr3_nt: TGCGCCAGCAGCCCTGCTTGGGGACAGGCCGCCTACGAGCAGTACTTC; cdr3_aa: CASSPAWGQAAYEQYF
d_call: -; clone_size: -; j_call: TRBJ2-2; v_call: TRBV11-2; cdr3_nt: TGTGCCAGCAGCGACGTGACAGGGAACACCGGGGAGCTGTTTTTT; cdr3_aa: CASSDVTGNTGELFF
d_call: TRBD2; clone_size: few; j_call: TRBJ2-3; v_call: TRBV7-9; cdr3_nt: TGTGCCAGCAGCCTCATTAGGGAGGGCAGCACAGATACGCAGTATTTT; cdr3_aa: CASSLIREGSTDTQYF
d_call: TRBD1; clone_size: -; j_call: TRBJ2-3; v_call: TRBV7-2; cdr3_nt: TGTGCCAGCAGCCTGGGACAGGCATCCACAGATACGCAGTATTTT; cdr3_aa: CASSLGQASTDTQYF
d_call: TRBD2; clone_size: -; j_call: TRBJ2-7; v_call: TRBV28; cdr3_nt: TGTGCCAGCAGGCGGGGGACTAGCGGGTCCTACGAGCAGTACTTC; cdr3_aa: CASRRGTSGSYEQYF
d_call: -; clone_size: -; j_call: TRBJ2-3; v_call: TRBV7-8; cdr3_nt: TGTGCCAGCAGCTCCTATAGGGTGAGGGAAGTGCAGTATTTT; cdr3_aa: CASSSYRVREVQYF
d_call: TRBD2; clone_size: -; j_call: TRBJ2-3; v_call: TRBV7-2; cdr3_nt: TGTGCCAGCAGCCCCCGGCTAGCGGGGGGTACAGATACGCAGTATTTT; cdr3_aa: CASSPRLAGGTDTQYF
d_call: TRBD1; clone_size: few; j_call: TRBJ1-2; v_call: TRBV5-4; cdr3_nt: TGTGCCAGCAGCTGGACCGGGACAGGGGAAAGGGACACCTTC; cdr3_aa: CASSWTGTGERDTF
d_call: -; clone_size: -; j_call: TRBJ2-1; v_call: TRBV27; cdr3_nt: TGTGCCAGCAGTTTGGGGGCTAGCCGCAACAATGAGCAGTTCTTC; cdr3_aa: CASSLGASRNNEQFF
d_call: -; clone_size: few; j_call: TRBJ1-6; v_call: TRBV13; cdr3_nt: TGTGCCAGCAGCTTAGGGTCCCGGGATTCACCCCTCCACTTT; cdr3_aa: CASSLGSRDSPLHF
d_call: -; clone_size: -; j_call: TRBJ1-6; v_call: TRBV18; cdr3_nt: TGTGCCAGCTCACCTGGGCAGTATAATTCACCCCTCCACTTT; cdr3_aa: CASSPGQYNSPLHF
d_call: -; clone_size: -; j_call: TRBJ1-1; v_call: TRBV7-2; cdr3_nt: TGTGCCAGCAGCTTCCCGGGGTATACGAACACTGAAGCTTTCTTT; cdr3_aa: CASSFPGYTNTEAFF
d_call: -; clone_size: -; j_call: TRBJ2-7; v_call: TRBV29-1; cdr3_nt: TGCAGCGTTGAAGACCCTTCGGCTAGCTCCTACGAGCAGTACTTC; cdr3_aa: CSVEDPSASSYEQYF
d_call: -; clone_size: -; j_call: TRBJ1-2; v_call: TRBV5-6; cdr3_nt: TGTGCCAGCAGCCGGGGGGGGGCCTGGGGCTACACCTTC; cdr3_aa: CASSRGGAWGYTF
d_call: -; clone_size: once; j_call: TRBJ2-3; v_call: TRBV12-5; cdr3_nt: TGTGCTAGTGGTTTGGGACAGGCGGGCACAGATACGCAGTATTTT; cdr3_aa: CASGLGQAGTDTQYF
d_call: TRBD1; clone_size: -; j_call: TRBJ1-2; v_call: TRBV5-1; cdr3_nt: TGCGCCAGCAGCTTGGCTGGGGGACAGCCTAACTATGGCTACACCTTC; cdr3_aa: CASSLAGGQPNYGYTF
d_call: TRBD2; clone_size: -; j_call: TRBJ2-3; v_call: TRBV4-2; cdr3_nt: TGTGCCAGCAGCCTTGAGGGCGGGGGGAACACAGATACGCAGTATTTT; cdr3_aa: CASSLEGGGNTDTQYF
d_call: TRBD1; clone_size: -; j_call: TRBJ1-4; v_call: TRBV4-3; cdr3_nt: TGCGCCAGCAGCCAAGAGGGGGCCCAGGGGGAAGAAAAACTGTTTTTT; cdr3_aa: CASSQEGAQGEEKLFF
d_call: -; clone_size: -; j_call: TRBJ1-1; v_call: TRBV4-2; cdr3_nt: TGTGCCAGCAGCCAGGACGGGAAAGCTTTCTTT; cdr3_aa: CASSQDGKAFF